The following is a TCR beta chain sequence with its context. Its antigen remains unknown. This specimen comes from a study of response to subunit inactivated influenza vaccine. Study observations and caveats: The authors proposed limited new T cell recruitment per seasonal influenza vaccination.

From germline, CDR1 is KGHDR and CDR2 SFDVKD. CDR3 length: 15 amino acids. Trimming cost V 12 bases and J 2 bases; bases outside gene matches: 12. TCRdb re-analysed the RT-PCR reads in MiXCR, keeping a single row per CDR3 protein. The data show more than 400,000 distinct CDR3 sequences, approximately 7.2% seen once. This chain links TRBV24-1 with TRBJ2-7; 10 nucleotides agree with TRBD2. Sequences were derived from PBMCs from blood, sampled around 25 months after vaccination. This clonotype originated in a man aged 50 to 75 who received an inactivated influenza vaccine. The CDR3 spells CAPRATSGETYEQYF. The CDR3 bases are TGTGCCCCCCGAGCTACTAGCGGGGAGACCTACGAGCAGTACTTC.